This entry is about one T cell receptor beta chain. Produced via immunoSEQ multiplex PCR; TCRdb's table is partial and in-frame only. This table holds over a million clones, 70% to 80% found once. The donor cohort consisted entirely of Caucasian adults residing in Nashville, Tennessee. This entry belongs to a study of shared clonotypes between healthy human individuals. The CDR3 is 18 residues long. Trimming cost V 5 bases and J 7 bases; bases outside gene matches: 17. The germline V gene encodes CDR1 KGHSH and CDR2 LQKENI. This chain uses TRBV18 with TRBJ2-1; 10 bases line up with TRBD2. The sequenced sample was memory CD4+ T cells from PBMCs. Subset given: CD45RA-negative fraction. This TCR was recovered from a man aged 18-30 years in good health. Some clones in this sample may be carry-over from other donors' samples. CDR3 region: CASSERSLITSGNNEQFF. In DNA form, the CDR3 reads TGTGCCAGCTCAGAACGTTCCCTAATTACTAGCGGGAATAATGAGCAGTTCTTC.